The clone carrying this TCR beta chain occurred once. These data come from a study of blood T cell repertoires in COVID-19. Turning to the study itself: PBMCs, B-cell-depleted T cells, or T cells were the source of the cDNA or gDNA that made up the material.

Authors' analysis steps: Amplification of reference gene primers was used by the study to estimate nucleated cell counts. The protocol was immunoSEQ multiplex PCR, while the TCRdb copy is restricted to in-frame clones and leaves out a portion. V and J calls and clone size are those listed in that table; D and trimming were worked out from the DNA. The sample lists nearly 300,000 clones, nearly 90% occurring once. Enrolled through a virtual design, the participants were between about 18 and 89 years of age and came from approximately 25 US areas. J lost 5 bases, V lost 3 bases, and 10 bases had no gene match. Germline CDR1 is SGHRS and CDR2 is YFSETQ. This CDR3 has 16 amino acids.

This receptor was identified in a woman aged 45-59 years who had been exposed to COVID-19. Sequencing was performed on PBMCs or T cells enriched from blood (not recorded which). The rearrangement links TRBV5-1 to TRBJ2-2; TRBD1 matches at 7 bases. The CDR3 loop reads CASSSDRAYLTGELFF. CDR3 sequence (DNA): TGCGCCAGCAGCTCCGACAGGGCCTACCTAACCGGGGAGCTGTTTTTT.